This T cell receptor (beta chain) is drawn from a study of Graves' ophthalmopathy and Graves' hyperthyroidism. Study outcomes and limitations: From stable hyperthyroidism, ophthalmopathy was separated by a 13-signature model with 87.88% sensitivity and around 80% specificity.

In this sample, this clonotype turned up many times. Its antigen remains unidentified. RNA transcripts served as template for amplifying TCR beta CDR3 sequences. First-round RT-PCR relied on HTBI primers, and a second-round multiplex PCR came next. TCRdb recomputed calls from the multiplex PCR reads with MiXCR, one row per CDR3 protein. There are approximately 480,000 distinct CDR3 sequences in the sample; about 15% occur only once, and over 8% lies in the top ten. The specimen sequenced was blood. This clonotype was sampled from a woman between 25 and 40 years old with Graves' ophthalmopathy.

CDR3 sequence: CSARDTYGLAKETQYF. The CDR3 nucleotides read TGCAGTGCTAGGGATACCTACGGACTGGCCAAAGAGACCCAGTACTTC. The chain carries TRBV20-1 and TRBJ2-5, with D possibly being TRBD2 (5 bases). The CDR3 sequence is 16 residues long. V gave up 3 bases and J gave up 3 bases, with 20 bases separating them. CDR1 DFQATT and CDR2 SNEGSKA come from the germline V gene (reference sequence).